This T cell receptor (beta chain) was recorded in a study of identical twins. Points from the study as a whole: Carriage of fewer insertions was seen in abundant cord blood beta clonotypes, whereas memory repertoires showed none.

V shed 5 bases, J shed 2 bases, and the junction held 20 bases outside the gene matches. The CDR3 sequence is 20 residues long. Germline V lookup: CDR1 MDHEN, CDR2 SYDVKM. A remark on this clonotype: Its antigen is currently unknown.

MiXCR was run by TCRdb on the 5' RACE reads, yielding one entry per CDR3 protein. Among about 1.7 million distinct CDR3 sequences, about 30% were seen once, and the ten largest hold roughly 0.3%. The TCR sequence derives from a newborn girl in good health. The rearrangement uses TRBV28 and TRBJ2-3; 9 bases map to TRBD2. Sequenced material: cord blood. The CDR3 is CASSLRLWAGGHSYTDTQYF. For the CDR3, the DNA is TGTGCCAGCAGTCTCCGGCTTTGGGCGGGGGGGCATTCATACACAGATACGCAGTATTTT.